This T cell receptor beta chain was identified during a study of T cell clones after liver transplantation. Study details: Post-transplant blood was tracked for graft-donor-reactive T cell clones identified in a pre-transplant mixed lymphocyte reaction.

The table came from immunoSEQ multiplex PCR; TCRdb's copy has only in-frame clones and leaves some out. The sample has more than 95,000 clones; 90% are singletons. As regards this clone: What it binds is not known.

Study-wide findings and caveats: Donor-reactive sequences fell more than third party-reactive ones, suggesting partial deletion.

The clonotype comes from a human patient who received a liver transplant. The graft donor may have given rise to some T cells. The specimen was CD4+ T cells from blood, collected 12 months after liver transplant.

This chain's CDR3 is CASRPGRVAGDEQFF. CDR3 sequence (DNA): TGTGCCAGCAGACCCGGCCGGGTGGCCGGCGATGAGCAGTTCTTC. The rearrangement links TRBV6-5 to TRBJ2-1; D uncertain. V shed 6 bases and J shed 8 bases, with 20 bases lying between them. The CDR3 has 15 residues. Germline V gene lookup returns CDR1 MNHEY and CDR2 SVGAGI.